The 11 T cell receptor beta chains given below trace back to one sample, sequenced in a study of T cells after yellow fever vaccination. MiXCR, run by TCRdb on the 5' RACE reads, gives a single entry per CDR3 protein. The sample records around 530,000 distinct CDR3 sequences, about 17% being singletons. The sample here was PBMCs, taken 5 days after the first yellow fever vaccination. All receptors come from a man between 18 and 29 years old who received the YFV17D yellow fever vaccine.

This clonotype has a handful of counts. This chain links TRBV5-1 with TRBJ2-5, with D hard to call. This CDR3 region has 13 residues. Trimming took off 9 bases at V and 1 base at J, with 13 bases between the two ends. The germline gives CDR1 SGHRS, CDR2 YFSETQ. Written as DNA, the CDR3 is TGCGCCACCAAACTGGGGTCCCAAGAGACCCAGTACTTC. Translating it yields CATKLGSQETQYF.

The chain uses TRBV5-1 and TRBJ1-3; no definite D call. CDR3 length equals 15 residues. Germline values: CDR1 SGHRS, CDR2 YFSETQ. V dropped 4 bases and J dropped 0 bases, with 11 bases sitting between them. CDR3: CASSPRGSSGNTIYF. CDR3 DNA: TGCGCCAGCAGCCCTCGGGGTTCCTCTGGAAACACCATATATTTT.

DNA for the CDR3: TGCGCCAGCAGCCAAGATCGACTTTCCCATGAGCAGTTCTTC. It specifies CASSQDRLSHEQFF. The V gene is TRBV4-3, the J gene TRBJ2-1, with unresolved D. Between the trimmed V and J ends, which lost 0 bases and 8 bases, there was a span of 11 bases. This CDR3 has 14 amino acids. CDR1 and CDR2 from the germline V gene are LGHNA and YSLEER.

The chain combines TRBV20-1 with TRBJ2-5; D unclear. The germline V and J ends were trimmed by 3 bases and 4 bases, with 6 bases remaining between them. CDR3 length: 11 amino acids. Germline CDR1 reads DFQATT; CDR2 reads SNEGSKA (reference sequence). In nucleotides, the CDR3 is TGCAGTGCTAGCAGTACAGAGACCCAGTACTTC. It encodes CSASSTETQYF.

The rearrangement links TRBV9 to TRBJ1-1; no firm D call. CDR1 and CDR2 from the germline V gene are SGDLS and YYNGEE. The V and J ends lost 2 bases and 3 bases respectively, with 14 bases between them. The CDR3 totals 15 residues. The CDR3 region has the DNA TGTGCCAGCAGCGTCGATTATTCCTTCGACACTGAAGCTTTCTTT. Its translation: CASSVDYSFDTEAFF.

The chain is built from TRBV20-1 and TRBJ2-1; possibly TRBD1 or TRBD2 for D (6 bases each). The CDR3 is 14 residues long. Germline V gene lookup returns CDR1 DFQATT and CDR2 SNEGSKA (reference sequence). The V end lost 3 bases, the J end lost 8 bases, and 17 bases lay between the germline ends. CDR3 sequence (DNA): TGCAGTGCTAGGAGACAGGAGGGCACCGATGAGCAGTTCTTC. Translated: CSARRQEGTDEQFF.

The J gene is TRBJ2-4, the V gene TRBV5-1; TRBD2 matches 8 bases. The germline CDR1 and CDR2 sequences are SGHRS and YFSETQ. With V trimmed by 3 bases and J by 1 base, 18 bases remained unmatched. This CDR3 spans 20 amino acids. The CDR3 is CASSSEGAGARGVAKNIQYF. CDR3 in DNA: TGCGCCAGCAGCTCCGAGGGAGCGGGGGCCCGAGGGGTGGCCAAAAACATTCAGTACTTC.

The V gene is TRBV7-2, the J gene TRBJ1-3; D is unclear. Germline V gene data show CDR1 as SGHTA and CDR2 as FQGNSA. V lost 1 base, J lost 1 base, and 11 bases lay in between. The CDR3 runs 16 residues. The CDR3 here is CASSLVGLFSGNTIYF. The CDR3 DNA follows: TGTGCCAGCAGCTTAGTAGGCCTCTTTTCTGGAAACACCATATATTTT.

This clonotype was found a few times. The chain employs TRBV30 and TRBJ1-1, with TRBD1 matching 9 bases. After removal of 6 bases from V and 1 base from J, the junction contained 3 bases not matched to a gene. There are 13 residues in the CDR3. Germline V gene lookup returns CDR1 GTSNPN and CDR2 SVGIG (reference sequence). CDR3 residues: CACRDRANTEAFF. CDR3 sequence (DNA): TGTGCCTGTAGGGACAGGGCGAACACTGAAGCTTTCTTT. The whole variable domain, remainder taken from reference TRBV30 and TRBJ1-1, is SQTIHQWPATLVQPVGSPLSLECTVEGTSNPNLYWYRQAAGRGLQLLFYSVGIGQISSEVPQNLSASRPQDRQFILSSKKLLLSDSGFYLCACRDRANTEAFFGQGTRLTVV.

This clonotype was observed a few times. The chain is built from TRBV6-1 and TRBJ2-5; D remains ambiguous. Germline CDR1 is MNHNS and CDR2 is SASEGT. This CDR3 has 16 amino acids. The V gene lost 6 bases and the J gene lost 4 bases, with 21 bases spanning the gap. The CDR3 spells CASSLNLNNDGETQYF. The CDR3 DNA reads as TGTGCCAGCAGCTTGAACCTTAACAACGACGGAGAGACCCAGTACTTC.

The chain links TRBV9 to TRBJ2-3, with TRBD1 matching over 7 bases. The CDR3 spans 14 residues. V gave up 2 bases and J gave up 5 bases; unmatched junction bases: 5. The germline gives CDR1 SGDLS, CDR2 YYNGEE. The CDR3 bases are TGTGCCAGCAGCGTCACCACAGGGGTAGATACGCAGTATTTT. It is translated as CASSVTTGVDTQYF.